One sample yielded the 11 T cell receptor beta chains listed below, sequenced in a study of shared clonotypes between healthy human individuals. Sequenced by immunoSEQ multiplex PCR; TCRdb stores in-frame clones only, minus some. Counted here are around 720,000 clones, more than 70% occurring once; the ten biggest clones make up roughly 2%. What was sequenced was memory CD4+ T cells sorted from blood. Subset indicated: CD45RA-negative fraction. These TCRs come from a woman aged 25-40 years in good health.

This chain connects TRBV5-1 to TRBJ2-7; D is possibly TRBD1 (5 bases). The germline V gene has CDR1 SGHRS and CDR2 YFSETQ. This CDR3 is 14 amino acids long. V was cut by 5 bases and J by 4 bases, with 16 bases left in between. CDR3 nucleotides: TGCGCCAGCAGTTTCAGGGCTGGGTCATACGAGCAGTACTTC. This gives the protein CASSFRAGSYEQYF.

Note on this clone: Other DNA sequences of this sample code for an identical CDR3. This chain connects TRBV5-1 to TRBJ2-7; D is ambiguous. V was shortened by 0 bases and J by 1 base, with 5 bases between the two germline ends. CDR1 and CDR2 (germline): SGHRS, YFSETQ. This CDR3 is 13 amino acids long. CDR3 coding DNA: TGCGCCAGCAGCTTGGTCAGTTCCTACGAGCAGTACTTC. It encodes CASSLVSSYEQYF.

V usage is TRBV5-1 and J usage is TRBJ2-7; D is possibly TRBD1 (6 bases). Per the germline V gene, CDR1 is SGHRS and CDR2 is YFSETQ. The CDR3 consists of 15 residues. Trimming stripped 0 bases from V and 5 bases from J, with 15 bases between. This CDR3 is CASSLELGAVNEQYF. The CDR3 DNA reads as TGCGCCAGCAGCTTGGAATTGGGGGCAGTAAACGAGCAGTACTTC. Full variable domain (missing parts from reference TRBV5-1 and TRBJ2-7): KAGVTQTPRYLIKTRGQQVTLSCSPISGHRSVSWYQQTPGQGLQFLFEYFSETQRNKGNFPGRFSGRQFSNSRSEMNVSTLELGDSALYLCASSLELGAVNEQYFGPGTRLTVT.

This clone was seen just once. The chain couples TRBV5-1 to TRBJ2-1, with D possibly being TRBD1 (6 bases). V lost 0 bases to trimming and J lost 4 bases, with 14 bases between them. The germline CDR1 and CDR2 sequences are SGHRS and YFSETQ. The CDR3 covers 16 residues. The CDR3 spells CASSLASQGSYNEQFF. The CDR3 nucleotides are TGCGCCAGCAGCTTGGCCTCACAGGGCTCATACAATGAGCAGTTCTTC.

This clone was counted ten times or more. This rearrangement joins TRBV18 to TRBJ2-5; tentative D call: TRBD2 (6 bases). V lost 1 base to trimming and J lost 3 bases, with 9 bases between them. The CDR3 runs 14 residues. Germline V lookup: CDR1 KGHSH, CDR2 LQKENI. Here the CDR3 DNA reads TGTGCCAGCTCACCACAGAGGAGGGAAGAGACCCAGTACTTC. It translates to CASSPQRREETQYF. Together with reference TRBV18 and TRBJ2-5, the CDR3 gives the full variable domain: NAGVMQNPRHLVRRRGQEARLRCSPMKGHSHVYWYRQLPEEGLKFMVYLQKENIIDESGMPKERFSAEFPKEGPSILRIQQVVRGDSAAYFCASSPQRREETQYFGPGTRLLVL.

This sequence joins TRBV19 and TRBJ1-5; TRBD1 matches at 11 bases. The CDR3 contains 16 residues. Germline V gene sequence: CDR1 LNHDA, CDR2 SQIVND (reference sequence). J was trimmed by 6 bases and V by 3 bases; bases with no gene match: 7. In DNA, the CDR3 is TGTGCCAGTAGTATTACCTGGACAGGGGGCAGTCAGCCCCAGCATTTT. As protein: CASSITWTGGSQPQHF.

The CDR3 loop is CASSQKTGSYEQYF. The CDR3 DNA reads as TGTGCCAGCAGCCAAAAGACAGGGTCCTACGAGCAGTACTTC. The genes are TRBV14 and TRBJ2-7; 7 bases line up with TRBD1. The junction had 2 bases not matched to a gene; V was cut back by 2 bases and J by 1 base. The CDR3 totals 14 residues. Germline V CDR1 and CDR2: SGHDN, FVKESK.

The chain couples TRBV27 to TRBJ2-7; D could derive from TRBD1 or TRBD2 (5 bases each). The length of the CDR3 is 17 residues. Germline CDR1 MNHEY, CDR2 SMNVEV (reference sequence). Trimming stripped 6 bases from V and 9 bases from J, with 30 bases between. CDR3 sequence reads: CASRTTATGTGPERQYF. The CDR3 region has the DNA TGTGCCAGCAGAACTACTGCGACCGGGACGGGGCCTGAGCGGCAGTACTTC.

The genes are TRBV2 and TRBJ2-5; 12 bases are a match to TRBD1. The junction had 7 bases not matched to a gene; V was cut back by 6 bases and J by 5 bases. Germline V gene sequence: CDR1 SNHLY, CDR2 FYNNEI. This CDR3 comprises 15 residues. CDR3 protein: CASRFRDRGPETQYF. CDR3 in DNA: TGTGCCAGCAGGTTCCGGGACAGGGGGCCCGAGACCCAGTACTTC.

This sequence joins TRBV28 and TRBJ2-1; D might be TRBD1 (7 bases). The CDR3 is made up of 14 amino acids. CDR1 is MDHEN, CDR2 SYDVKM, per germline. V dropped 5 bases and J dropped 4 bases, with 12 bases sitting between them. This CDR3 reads CASSRGTVYNEQFF. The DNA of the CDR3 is TGTGCCAGCAGTCGCGGGACAGTATACAATGAGCAGTTCTTC.

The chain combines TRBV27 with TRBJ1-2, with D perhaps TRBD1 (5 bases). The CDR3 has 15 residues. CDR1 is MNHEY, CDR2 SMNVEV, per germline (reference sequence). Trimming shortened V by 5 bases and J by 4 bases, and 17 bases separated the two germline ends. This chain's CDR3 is CASSRSGTWGYGYTF. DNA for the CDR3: TGTGCCAGCAGTAGATCCGGGACTTGGGGCTATGGCTACACCTTC.